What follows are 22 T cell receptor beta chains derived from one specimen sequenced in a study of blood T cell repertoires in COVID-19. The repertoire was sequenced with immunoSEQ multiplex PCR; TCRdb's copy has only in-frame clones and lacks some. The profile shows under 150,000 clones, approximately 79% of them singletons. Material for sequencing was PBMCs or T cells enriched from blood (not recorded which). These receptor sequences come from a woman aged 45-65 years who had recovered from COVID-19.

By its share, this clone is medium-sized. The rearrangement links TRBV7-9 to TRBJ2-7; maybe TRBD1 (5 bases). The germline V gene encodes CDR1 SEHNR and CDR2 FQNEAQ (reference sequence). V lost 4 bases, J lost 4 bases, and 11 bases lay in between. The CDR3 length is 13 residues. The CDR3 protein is CASSSRQLYEQYF. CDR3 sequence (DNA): TGTGCCAGCAGCTCCAGACAGCTTTACGAGCAGTACTTC.

The CDR3 here is CASSLGGRGTGELFF. The DNA for the CDR3 is TGTGCCAGCAGCTTAGGCGGGAGGGGGACCGGGGAGCTGTTTTTT. The V gene is TRBV7-2, the J gene TRBJ2-2; TRBD2 aligns across 9 bases. Trimming removed 1 base from V and 5 bases from J; junction bases left unmatched: 2. CDR1 and CDR2 from the germline V gene are SGHTA and FQGNSA. The CDR3 length is 15 residues.

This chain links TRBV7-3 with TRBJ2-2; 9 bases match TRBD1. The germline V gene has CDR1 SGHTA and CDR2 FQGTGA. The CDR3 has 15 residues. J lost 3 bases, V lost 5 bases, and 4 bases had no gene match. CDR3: CASSETGGDTGELFF. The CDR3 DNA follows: TGTGCCAGCAGCGAGACAGGGGGGGACACCGGGGAGCTGTTTTTT.

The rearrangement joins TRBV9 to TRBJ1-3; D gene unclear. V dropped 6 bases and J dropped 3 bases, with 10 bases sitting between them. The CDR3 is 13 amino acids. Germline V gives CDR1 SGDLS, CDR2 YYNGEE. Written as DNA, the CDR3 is TGTGCCAGCACCTCGGGAAGTGGAAACACCATATATTTT. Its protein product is CASTSGSGNTIYF.

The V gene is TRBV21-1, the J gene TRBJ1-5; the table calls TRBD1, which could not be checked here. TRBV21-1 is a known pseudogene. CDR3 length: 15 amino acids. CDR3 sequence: CASSKYRQSNQPQHF. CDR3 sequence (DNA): TGTGCCAGCAGCAAGTATCGACAGAGCAATCAGCCCCAGCATTTT.

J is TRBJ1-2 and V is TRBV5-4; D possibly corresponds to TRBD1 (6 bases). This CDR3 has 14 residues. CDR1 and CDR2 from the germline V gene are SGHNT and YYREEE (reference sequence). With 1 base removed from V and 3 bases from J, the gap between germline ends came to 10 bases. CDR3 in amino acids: CASSLRRQDYGYTF. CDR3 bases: TGTGCCAGCAGCTTGCGGAGACAGGACTATGGCTACACCTTC.

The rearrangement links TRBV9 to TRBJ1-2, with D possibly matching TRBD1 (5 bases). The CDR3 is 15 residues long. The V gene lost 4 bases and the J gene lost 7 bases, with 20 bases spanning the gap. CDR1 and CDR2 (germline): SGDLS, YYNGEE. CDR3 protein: CASSFVSGSGGGYTF. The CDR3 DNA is TGTGCCAGCAGCTTCGTGTCAGGGTCGGGTGGTGGCTACACCTTC.

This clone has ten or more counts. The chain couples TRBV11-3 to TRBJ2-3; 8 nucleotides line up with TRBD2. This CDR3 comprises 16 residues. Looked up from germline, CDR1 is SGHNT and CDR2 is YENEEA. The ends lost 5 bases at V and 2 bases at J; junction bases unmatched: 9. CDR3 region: CASSPPTSGLTDTQYF. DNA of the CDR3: TGTGCCAGCAGCCCCCCCACTAGCGGCCTCACAGATACGCAGTATTTT.

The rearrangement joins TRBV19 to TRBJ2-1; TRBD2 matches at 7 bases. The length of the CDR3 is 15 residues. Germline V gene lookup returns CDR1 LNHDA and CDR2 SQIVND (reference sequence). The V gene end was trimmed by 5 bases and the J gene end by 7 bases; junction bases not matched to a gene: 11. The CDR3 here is CASSPYAGVNNEQFF. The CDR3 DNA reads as TGTGCCAGTAGTCCCTATGCGGGAGTAAATAATGAGCAGTTCTTC. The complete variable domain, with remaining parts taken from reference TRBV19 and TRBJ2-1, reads DGGITQSPKYLFRKEGQNVTLSCEQNLNHDAMYWYRQDPGQGLRLIYYSQIVNDFQKGDIAEGYSVSREKKESFPLTVTSAQKNPTAFYLCASSPYAGVNNEQFFGPGTRLTVL.

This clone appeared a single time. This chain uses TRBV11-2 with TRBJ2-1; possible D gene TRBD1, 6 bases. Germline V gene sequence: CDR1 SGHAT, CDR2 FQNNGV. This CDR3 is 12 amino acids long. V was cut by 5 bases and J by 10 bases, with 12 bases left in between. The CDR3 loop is CASSLDRTEQFF. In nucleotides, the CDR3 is TGTGCCAGCAGCCTCGACAGGACCGAGCAGTTCTTC.

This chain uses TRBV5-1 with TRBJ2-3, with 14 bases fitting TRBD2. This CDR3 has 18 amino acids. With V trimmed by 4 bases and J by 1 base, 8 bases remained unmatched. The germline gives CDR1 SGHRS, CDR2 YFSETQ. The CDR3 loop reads CASSAGLAGGGRTDTQYF. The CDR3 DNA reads TGCGCCAGCAGCGCCGGACTAGCGGGAGGTGGACGCACAGATACGCAGTATTTT.

The CDR3 here is CACRTSGGRGEQFF. CDR3 bases: TGTGCCTGCCGGACTAGCGGAGGTCGGGGCGAGCAGTTCTTC. This chain connects TRBV30 to TRBJ2-1, with 10 bases aligning to TRBD2. The CDR3 runs 14 residues. Looked up from germline, CDR1 is GTSNPN and CDR2 is SVGIG (reference sequence). With 6 bases clipped from V and 10 bases from J, the junction kept 12 bases outside the gene matches.

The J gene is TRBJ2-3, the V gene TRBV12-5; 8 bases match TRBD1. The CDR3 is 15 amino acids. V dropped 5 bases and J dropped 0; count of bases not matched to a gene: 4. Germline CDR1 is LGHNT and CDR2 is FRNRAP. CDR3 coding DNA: TGTGCTAGTGGTCTGACAGGGGCTAGCACAGATACGCAGTATTTT. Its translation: CASGLTGASTDTQYF.

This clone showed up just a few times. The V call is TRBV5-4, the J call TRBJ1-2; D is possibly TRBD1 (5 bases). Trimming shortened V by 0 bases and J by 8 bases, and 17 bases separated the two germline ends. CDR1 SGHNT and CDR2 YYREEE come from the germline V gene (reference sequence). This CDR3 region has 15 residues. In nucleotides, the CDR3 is TGTGCCAGCAGCTTGGGGGCAGGGCAGATTCAGGGCTACACCTTC. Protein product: CASSLGAGQIQGYTF.

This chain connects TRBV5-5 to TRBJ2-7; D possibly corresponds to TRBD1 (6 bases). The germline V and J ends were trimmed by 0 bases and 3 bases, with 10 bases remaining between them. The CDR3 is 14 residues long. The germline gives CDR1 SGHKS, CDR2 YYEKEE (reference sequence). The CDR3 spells CASSLEVGGYEQYF. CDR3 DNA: TGTGCCAGCAGCTTGGAAGTAGGGGGCTACGAGCAGTACTTC.

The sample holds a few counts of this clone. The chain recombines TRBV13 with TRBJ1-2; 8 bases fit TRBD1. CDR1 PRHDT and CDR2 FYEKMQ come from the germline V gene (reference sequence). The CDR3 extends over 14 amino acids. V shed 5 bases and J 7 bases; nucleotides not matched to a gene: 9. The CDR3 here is CASSPRETGAGYTF. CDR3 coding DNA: TGTGCCAGCAGCCCGAGGGAGACAGGGGCTGGCTACACCTTC.

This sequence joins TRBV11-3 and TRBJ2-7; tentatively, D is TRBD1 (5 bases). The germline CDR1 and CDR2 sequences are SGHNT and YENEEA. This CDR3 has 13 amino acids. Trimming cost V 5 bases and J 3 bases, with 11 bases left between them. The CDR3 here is CASSTMDIYEQYF. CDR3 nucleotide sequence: TGTGCCAGCAGCACTATGGACATCTACGAGCAGTACTTC.

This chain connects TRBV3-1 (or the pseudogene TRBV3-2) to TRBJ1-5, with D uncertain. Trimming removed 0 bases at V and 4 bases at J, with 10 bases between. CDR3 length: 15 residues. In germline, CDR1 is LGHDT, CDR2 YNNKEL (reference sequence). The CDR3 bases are TGTGCCAGCAGCCAAGATCTTGCCGGGAATCAGCCCCAGCATTTT. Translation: CASSQDLAGNQPQHF.

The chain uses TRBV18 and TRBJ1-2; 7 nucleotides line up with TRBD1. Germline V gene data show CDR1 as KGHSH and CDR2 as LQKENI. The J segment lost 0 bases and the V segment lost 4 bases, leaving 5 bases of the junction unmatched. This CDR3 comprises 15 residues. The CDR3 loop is CASSLTGQTNYGYTF. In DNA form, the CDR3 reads TGTGCCAGCTCACTCACGGGACAGACTAACTATGGCTACACCTTC. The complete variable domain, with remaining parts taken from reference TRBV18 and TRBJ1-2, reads NAGVMQNPRHLVRRRGQEARLRCSPMKGHSHVYWYRQLPEEGLKFMVYLQKENIIDESGMPKERFSAEFPKEGPSILRIQQVVRGDSAAYFCASSLTGQTNYGYTFGSGTRLTVV.

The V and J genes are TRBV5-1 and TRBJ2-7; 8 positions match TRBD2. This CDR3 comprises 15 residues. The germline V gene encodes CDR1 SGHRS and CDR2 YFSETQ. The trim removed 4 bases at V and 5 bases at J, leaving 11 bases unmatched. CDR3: CASSPSRGGHHEQYF. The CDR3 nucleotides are TGCGCCAGCAGCCCTTCCCGGGGGGGCCACCACGAGCAGTACTTC. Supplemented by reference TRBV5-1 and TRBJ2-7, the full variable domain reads KAGVTQTPRYLIKTRGQQVTLSCSPISGHRSVSWYQQTPGQGLQFLFEYFSETQRNKGNFPGRFSGRQFSNSRSEMNVSTLELGDSALYLCASSPSRGGHHEQYFGPGTRLTVT.

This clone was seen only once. In nucleotides, the CDR3 is TGTGCCAGCAGCTTGGGTGCTGGTTCCGGGGCTTTCTTT. It yields the protein CASSLGAGSGAFF. The genes are TRBV5-4 and TRBJ1-1; no firm D call. Germline V CDR1 and CDR2: SGHNT, YYREEE (reference sequence). V lost 0 bases and J 11 bases, leaving 14 bases between the germline ends. The CDR3 is 13 amino acids.

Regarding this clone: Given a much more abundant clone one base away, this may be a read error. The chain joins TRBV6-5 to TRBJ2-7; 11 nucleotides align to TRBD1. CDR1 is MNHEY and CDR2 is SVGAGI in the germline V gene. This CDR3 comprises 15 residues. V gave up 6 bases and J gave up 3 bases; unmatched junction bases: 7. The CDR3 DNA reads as TGTGCCAGCAGCGATTCCGGGACAGGGGGCTACGAGCAGTACTTC. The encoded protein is CASSDSGTGGYEQYF.